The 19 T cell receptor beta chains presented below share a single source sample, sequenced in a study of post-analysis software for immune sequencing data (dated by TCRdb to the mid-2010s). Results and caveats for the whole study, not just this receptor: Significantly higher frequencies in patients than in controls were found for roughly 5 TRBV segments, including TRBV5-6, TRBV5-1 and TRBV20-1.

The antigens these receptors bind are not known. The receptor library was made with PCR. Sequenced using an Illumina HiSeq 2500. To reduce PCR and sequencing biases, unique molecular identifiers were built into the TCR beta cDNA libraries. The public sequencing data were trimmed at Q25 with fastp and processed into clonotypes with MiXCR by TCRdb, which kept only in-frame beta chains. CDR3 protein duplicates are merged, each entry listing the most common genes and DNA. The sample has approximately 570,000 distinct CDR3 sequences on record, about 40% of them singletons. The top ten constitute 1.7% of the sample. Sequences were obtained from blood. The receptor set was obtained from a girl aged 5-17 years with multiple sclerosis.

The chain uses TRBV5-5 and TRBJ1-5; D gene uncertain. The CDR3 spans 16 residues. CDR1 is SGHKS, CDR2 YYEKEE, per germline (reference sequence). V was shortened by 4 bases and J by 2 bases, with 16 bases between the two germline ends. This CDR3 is CASSPADSGGNQPQHF. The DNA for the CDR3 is TGTGCCAGCAGCCCGGCCGACTCTGGGGGCAATCAGCCCCAGCATTTT.

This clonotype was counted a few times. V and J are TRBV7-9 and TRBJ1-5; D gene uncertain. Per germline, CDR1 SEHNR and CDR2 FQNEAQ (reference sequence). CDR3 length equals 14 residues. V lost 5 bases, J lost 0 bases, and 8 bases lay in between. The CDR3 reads CASSAGYSNQPQHF. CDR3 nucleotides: TGTGCCAGCAGCGCAGGATATAGCAATCAGCCCCAGCATTTT.

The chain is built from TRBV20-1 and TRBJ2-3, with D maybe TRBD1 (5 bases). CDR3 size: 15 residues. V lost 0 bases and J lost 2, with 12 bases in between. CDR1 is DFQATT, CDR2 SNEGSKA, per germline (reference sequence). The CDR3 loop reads CSARDSGRDTDTQYF. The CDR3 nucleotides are TGCAGTGCTAGAGATTCGGGCAGGGACACAGATACGCAGTATTTT.

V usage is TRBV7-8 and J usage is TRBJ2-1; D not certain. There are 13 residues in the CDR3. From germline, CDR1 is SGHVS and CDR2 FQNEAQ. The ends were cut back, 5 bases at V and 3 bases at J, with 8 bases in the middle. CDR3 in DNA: TGTGCCAGCAGCCACAACAGCTACAATGAGCAGTTCTTC. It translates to CASSHNSYNEQFF.

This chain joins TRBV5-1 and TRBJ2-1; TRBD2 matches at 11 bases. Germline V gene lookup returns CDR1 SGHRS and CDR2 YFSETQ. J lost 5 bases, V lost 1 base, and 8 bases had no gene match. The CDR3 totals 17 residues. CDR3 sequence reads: CASSLRLAGGVHNEQFF. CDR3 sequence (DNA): TGCGCCAGCAGCTTGAGGCTAGCGGGAGGAGTCCACAATGAGCAGTTCTTC.

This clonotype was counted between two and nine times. This CDR3 is CSVQEGSDTQYF. For the CDR3, the DNA is TGCAGCGTTCAGGAGGGGAGCGATACGCAGTATTTT. The V and J genes are TRBV29-1 and TRBJ2-3; TRBD2 might be the D (6 bases). Germline V lookup: CDR1 SQVTM, CDR2 ANQGSEA. V lost 5 bases and J 6 bases, leaving 12 bases between the germline ends. The CDR3 runs 12 residues.

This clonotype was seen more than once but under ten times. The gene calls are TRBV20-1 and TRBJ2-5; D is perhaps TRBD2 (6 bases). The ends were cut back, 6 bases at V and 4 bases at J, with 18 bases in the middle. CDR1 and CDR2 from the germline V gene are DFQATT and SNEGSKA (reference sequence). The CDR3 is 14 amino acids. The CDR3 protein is CSAILRERRETQYF. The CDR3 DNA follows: TGCAGTGCGATCCTCCGGGAGAGGAGAGAGACCCAGTACTTC.

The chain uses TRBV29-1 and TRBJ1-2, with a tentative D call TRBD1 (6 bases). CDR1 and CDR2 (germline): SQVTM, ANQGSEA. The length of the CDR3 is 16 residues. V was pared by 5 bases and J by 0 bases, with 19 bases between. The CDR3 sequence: CSVSPGHRQSNYGYTF. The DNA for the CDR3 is TGCAGCGTTTCCCCGGGACACCGACAATCTAACTATGGCTACACCTTC.

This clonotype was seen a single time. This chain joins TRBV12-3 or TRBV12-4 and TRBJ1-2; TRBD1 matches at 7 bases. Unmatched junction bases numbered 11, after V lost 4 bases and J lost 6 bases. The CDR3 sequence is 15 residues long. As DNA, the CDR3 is TGTGCCAGCAGTTCAAGACCAAGGGGGCTAGATGGCTACACCTTC. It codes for CASSSRPRGLDGYTF.

The CDR3 DNA is TGTGCCAGCAGTTCCACAGGGCTGGGTACGCAGTATTTT. This codes for CASSSTGLGTQYF. The chain recombines TRBV12-3 or TRBV12-4 with TRBJ2-3; maybe TRBD1 (6 bases). V dropped 4 bases and J dropped 8 bases, with 13 bases sitting between them. The CDR3 totals 13 residues.

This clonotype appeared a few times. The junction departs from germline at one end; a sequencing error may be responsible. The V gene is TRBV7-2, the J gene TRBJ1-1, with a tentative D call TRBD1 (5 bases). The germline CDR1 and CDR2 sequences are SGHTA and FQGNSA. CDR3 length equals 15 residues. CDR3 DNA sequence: TGTGCCAGCAGTTTAGGTCAGGGCATGAACACTGAAGCTTTCTTT. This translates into CASSLGQGMNTEAFF.

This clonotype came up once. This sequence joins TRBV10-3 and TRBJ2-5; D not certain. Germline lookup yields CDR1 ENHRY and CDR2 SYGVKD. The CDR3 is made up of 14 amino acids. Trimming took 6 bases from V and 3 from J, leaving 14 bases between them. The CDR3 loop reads CAIRTPGSEETQYF. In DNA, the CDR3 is TGTGCCATCAGAACCCCGGGCTCCGAAGAGACCCAGTACTTC.

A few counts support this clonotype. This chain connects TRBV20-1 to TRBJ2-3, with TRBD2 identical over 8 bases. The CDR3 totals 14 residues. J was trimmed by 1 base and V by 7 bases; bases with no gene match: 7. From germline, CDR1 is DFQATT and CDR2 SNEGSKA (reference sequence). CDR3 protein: CSVPGGAGTDTQYF. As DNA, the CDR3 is TGCAGTGTCCCCGGGGGGGCCGGCACAGATACGCAGTATTTT.

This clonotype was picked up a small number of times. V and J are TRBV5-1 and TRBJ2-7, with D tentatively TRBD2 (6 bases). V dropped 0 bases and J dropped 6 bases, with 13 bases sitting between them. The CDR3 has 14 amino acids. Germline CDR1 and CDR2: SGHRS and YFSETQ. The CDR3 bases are TGCGCCAGCAGCTTGGCGGGAGTAGGGCGCGAGCAGTACTTC. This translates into CASSLAGVGREQYF.

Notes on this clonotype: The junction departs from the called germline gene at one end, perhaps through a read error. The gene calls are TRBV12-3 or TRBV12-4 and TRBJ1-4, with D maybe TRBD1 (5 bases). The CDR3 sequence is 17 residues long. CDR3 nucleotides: TGTGCCAGCAGTCCCGCCAGACAAGGGGAGGGGAATGAAAAACGGTTTTTT. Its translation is CASSPARQGEGNEKRFF.

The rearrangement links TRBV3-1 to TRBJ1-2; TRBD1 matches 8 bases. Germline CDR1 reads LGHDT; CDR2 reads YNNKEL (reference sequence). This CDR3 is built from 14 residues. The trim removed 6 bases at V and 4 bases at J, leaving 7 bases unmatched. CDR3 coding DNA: TGTGCCAGCAGGCCGGACAGGGCGGCCTATGGCTACACCTTC. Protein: CASRPDRAAYGYTF.

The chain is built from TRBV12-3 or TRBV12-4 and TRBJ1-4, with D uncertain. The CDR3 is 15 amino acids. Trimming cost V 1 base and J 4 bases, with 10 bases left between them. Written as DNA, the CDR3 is TGTGCCAGCAGTTTAGTAAGCGGATATAATGAAAAACTGTTTTTT. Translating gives CASSLVSGYNEKLFF.

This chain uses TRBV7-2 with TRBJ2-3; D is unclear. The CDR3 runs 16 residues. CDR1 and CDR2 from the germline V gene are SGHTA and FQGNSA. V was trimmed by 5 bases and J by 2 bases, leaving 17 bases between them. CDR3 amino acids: CASSPRTRYATDTQYF. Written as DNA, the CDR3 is TGTGCCAGCAGCCCCAGAACACGCTATGCCACAGATACGCAGTATTTT.

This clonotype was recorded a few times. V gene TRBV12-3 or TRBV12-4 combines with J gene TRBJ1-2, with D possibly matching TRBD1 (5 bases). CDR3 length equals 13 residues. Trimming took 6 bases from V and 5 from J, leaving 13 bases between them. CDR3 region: CASRTGTEYGYTF. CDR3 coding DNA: TGTGCCAGCAGAACCGGGACGGAGTATGGCTACACCTTC.